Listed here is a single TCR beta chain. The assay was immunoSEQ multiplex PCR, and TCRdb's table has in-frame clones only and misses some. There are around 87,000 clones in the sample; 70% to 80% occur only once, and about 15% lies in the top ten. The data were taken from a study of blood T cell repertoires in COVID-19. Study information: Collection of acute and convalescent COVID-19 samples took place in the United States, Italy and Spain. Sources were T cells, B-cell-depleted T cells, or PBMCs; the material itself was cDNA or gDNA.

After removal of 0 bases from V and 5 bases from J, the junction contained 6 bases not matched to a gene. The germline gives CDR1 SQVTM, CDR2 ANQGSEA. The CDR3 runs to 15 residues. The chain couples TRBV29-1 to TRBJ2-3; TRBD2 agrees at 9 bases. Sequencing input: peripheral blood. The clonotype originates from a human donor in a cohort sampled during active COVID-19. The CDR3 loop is CSVEDGRGGRDTQYF. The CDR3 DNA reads TGCAGCGTTGAAGACGGGCGGGGGGGCAGAGATACGCAGTATTTT.